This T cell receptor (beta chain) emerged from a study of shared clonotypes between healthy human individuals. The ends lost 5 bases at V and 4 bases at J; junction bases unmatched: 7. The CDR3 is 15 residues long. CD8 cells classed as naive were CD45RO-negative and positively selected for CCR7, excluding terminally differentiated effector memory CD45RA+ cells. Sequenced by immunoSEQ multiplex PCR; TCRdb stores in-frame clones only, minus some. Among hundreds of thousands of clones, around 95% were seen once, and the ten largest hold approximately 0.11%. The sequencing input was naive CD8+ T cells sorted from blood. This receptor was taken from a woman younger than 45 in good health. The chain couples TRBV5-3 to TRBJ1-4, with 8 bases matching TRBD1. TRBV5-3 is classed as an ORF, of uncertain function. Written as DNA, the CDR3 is TGTGCCAGAAGGGGGCCTGGGACAGGTAATGAAAAACTGTTTTTT. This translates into CARRGPGTGNEKLFF.